This T cell receptor beta chain was identified in a study of cytomegalovirus exposure and HLA in healthy donors. The method was immunoSEQ multiplex PCR; TCRdb's version includes in-frame clones alone and lacks a portion of them. This repertoire shows some 120,000 clones, around nine tenths found once; its top ten account for around 1.9%. V shed 7 bases and J 0 bases; nucleotides not matched to a gene: 5. The CDR3 totals 14 residues. Germline V gene data show CDR1 as SNHLY and CDR2 as FYNNEI. This chain joins TRBV2 and TRBJ1-1; 7 positions match TRBD1. Sequencing used PBMCs. The clonotype originates from a young woman in good health and CMV-seronegative. CDR3 loop: CASTPGQMNTEAFF. In nucleotides, the CDR3 is TGTGCCAGCACCCCGGGACAGATGAACACTGAAGCTTTCTTT.